A single sample gave rise to the 31 T cell receptor beta chains below, sequenced in a study of vaccination effects on CD4 cells after COVID-19. Only in-frame clones appear in the TCRdb table, and some are missing; sequencing was by immunoSEQ multiplex PCR. The sample carries about 23,000 clones, around 68% recorded once. Viral peptide pool expansion of antigen-specific CD4+ T cells preceded sequencing in the ViraFEST assay. At the end of roughly 9 days of culture, CD4+ T cells were isolated. The study found no prior SARS-CoV-2 infection in the vaccine recipients, who tested negative for nucleocapsid antibodies. No cognate antigen is known for these TCRs. Material: CD4+ T cells from PBMCs cultured with HCoV-NL63 spike peptides, obtained before COVID-19 vaccination. The source is a human donor who received a COVID-19 vaccine.

This clone was counted only a few times. V usage is TRBV5-6 and J usage is TRBJ2-3; D might be TRBD1 (7 bases). V lost 5 bases and J lost 6, with 19 bases in between. CDR1 is SGHDT, CDR2 YYEEEE, per germline. The CDR3 is 15 residues long. The CDR3 reads CASSNAGGRSDTQYF. The CDR3 coding sequence is TGTGCCAGCAGTAATGCAGGGGGGCGTTCGGATACGCAGTATTTT.

The CDR3 sequence: CSYSSGAYEQYF. CDR3 in DNA: TGCAGCTACTCTAGCGGAGCCTACGAGCAGTACTTC. The chain recombines TRBV29-1 with TRBJ2-7; TRBD2 agrees at 7 bases. CDR1 is SQVTM and CDR2 is ANQGSEA in the germline V gene. V dropped 8 bases and J dropped 2; count of bases not matched to a gene: 6. This CDR3 has 12 residues.

This clone was picked up a small number of times. This chain joins TRBV5-6 and TRBJ1-6; D is possibly TRBD1 (6 bases). V lost 4 bases to trimming and J lost 11 bases, with 22 bases between them. The CDR3 runs 16 residues. Germline V CDR1 and CDR2: SGHDT, YYEEEE. CDR3 coding DNA: TGTGCCAGCAGCCCCGGAGGATGGGGGGCCGAGGCACCCCTCCACTTT. Translating gives CASSPGGWGAEAPLHF.

This clone was observed a few times. The chain couples TRBV2 to TRBJ2-1; D remains unclear. Germline loops: CDR1 SNHLY, CDR2 FYNNEI. The CDR3 spans 13 residues. Trimming took off 4 bases at V and 6 bases at J, with 10 bases between the two ends. As DNA, the CDR3 is TGTGCCAGCAGTGGCATGACGGTCAATGAGCAGTTCTTC. Amino acids: CASSGMTVNEQFF.

The chain uses TRBV5-5 and TRBJ1-2; the D gene is possibly TRBD1 (5 bases). Germline CDR1 and CDR2: SGHKS and YYEKEE (reference sequence). The CDR3 sequence is 14 residues long. With 0 bases removed from V and 0 bases from J, the gap between germline ends came to 6 bases. The CDR3 spells CASSLEGPNYGYTF. The CDR3 DNA reads TGTGCCAGCAGCTTGGAGGGACCTAACTATGGCTACACCTTC.

This clone occurred a few times. The V and J genes are TRBV27 and TRBJ2-2; D perhaps matches TRBD1 (6 bases). Trimming stripped 6 bases from V and 3 bases from J, with 11 bases between. Germline V CDR1 and CDR2: MNHEY, SMNVEV (reference sequence). This CDR3 has 14 residues. In DNA form, the CDR3 reads TGTGCCAGCAGGACAGGATATCACACCGGGGAGCTGTTTTTT. Translation: CASRTGYHTGELFF.

CDR3 in DNA: TGTGCCTGGAGGGACAGGGCAAAGTACGAGCAGTACTTC. This codes for CAWRDRAKYEQYF. This chain joins TRBV30 and TRBJ2-7; 8 bases match TRBD1. CDR3 length: 13 residues. From germline, CDR1 is GTSNPN and CDR2 SVGIG (reference sequence). Unmatched junction bases numbered 5, after V lost 3 bases and J lost 4 bases.

The gene calls are TRBV6-5 and TRBJ1-6; 7 bases match TRBD1. Germline CDR1 is MNHEY and CDR2 is SVGAGI. The CDR3 spans 14 residues. Losses at the gene ends were 6 bases for V and 5 bases for J; bases not matched to a gene: 4. CDR3 sequence (DNA): TGTGCCAGCAGAAGGACAGGCCATAATTCACCCCTCCACTTT. Its translation is CASRRTGHNSPLHF.

The rearrangement uses TRBV5-4 and TRBJ1-1; 8 bases line up with TRBD1. Germline trimming cut 4 bases from V and 3 bases from J; bases unmatched to any gene: 5. Germline CDR1 and CDR2: SGHNT and YYREEE (reference sequence). This CDR3 has 14 amino acids. The CDR3 loop reads CASSRQGSYTEAFF. The CDR3 nucleotides are TGTGCCAGCAGCCGACAGGGGTCGTACACTGAAGCTTTCTTT.

This clone occurred a few times. V gene TRBV23-1 combines with J gene TRBJ2-2; perhaps D is TRBD1 or TRBD2 (5 bases each). TRBV23-1 is sorted into the ORF group, with uncertain function. The CDR3 extends over 18 amino acids. Trimming removed 4 bases from V and 6 bases from J, with 24 bases in between. The CDR3 region is CASSRPSGSDSGAGELFF. CDR3 nucleotides: TGCGCCAGCAGTCGCCCTTCAGGGAGTGACAGCGGAGCCGGGGAGCTGTTTTTT.

The chain uses TRBV5-4 and TRBJ1-4, with 9 bases matching TRBD1. The CDR3 loop spans 14 amino acids. V dropped 2 bases and J dropped 6; count of bases not matched to a gene: 2. Germline loops: CDR1 SGHNT, CDR2 YYREEE (reference sequence). The CDR3 DNA follows: TGTGCCAGCAGCTTACAGGGGGCAGATGAAAAACTGTTTTTT. Its translation: CASSLQGADEKLFF.

The chain links TRBV6-2 or TRBV6-3 to TRBJ1-2; 8 positions match TRBD1. CDR1 is MNHEY and CDR2 is SVGEGT in the germline V gene. The CDR3 extends over 17 amino acids. J gave up 2 bases and V 8 bases, and 16 bases lay outside the gene matches. The CDR3: CASGSRTGLGANYGYTF. The CDR3 DNA sequence: TGTGCCAGCGGTTCGCGGACAGGGTTGGGGGCAAACTATGGCTACACCTTC.

The CDR3 loop is CASSPLAVAQTEKLFF. For the CDR3, the DNA is TGTGCCAGCTCACCACTCGCGGTGGCTCAGACCGAAAAACTGTTTTTT. The V gene is TRBV18, the J gene TRBJ1-4; D not resolved. Per germline, CDR1 KGHSH and CDR2 LQKENI. Between the trimmed V and J ends, which lost 1 base and 8 bases, there was a span of 17 bases. The CDR3 is 16 amino acids.

The V gene is TRBV5-1, the J gene TRBJ1-5; D is uncertain. Trimming took off 2 bases at V and 4 bases at J, with 13 bases between the two ends. Germline V lookup: CDR1 SGHRS, CDR2 YFSETQ. CDR3 length: 15 amino acids. The CDR3 is CASSLLPGLNQPQHF. DNA of the CDR3: TGCGCCAGCAGCTTACTACCGGGCCTTAATCAGCCCCAGCATTTT.

This clone showed up just a few times. The rearrangement uses TRBV5-4 and TRBJ2-7, with D uncertain. V dropped 4 bases and J dropped 5 bases, with 25 bases sitting between them. The CDR3 spans 17 residues. Germline lookup yields CDR1 SGHNT and CDR2 YYREEE (reference sequence). CDR3 region: CASSTEWTGRLYDEQYF. Here the CDR3 DNA reads TGTGCCAGCAGCACGGAGTGGACGGGCCGGTTATATGACGAGCAGTACTTC.

This sequence joins TRBV6-5 and TRBJ1-6, with D possibly being TRBD1 (5 bases). Germline V lookup: CDR1 MNHEY, CDR2 SVGAGI. The CDR3 loop spans 15 amino acids. Trimming shortened V by 9 bases and J by 3 bases, and 15 bases separated the two germline ends. CDR3 sequence: CASATGLVYNSPLHF. In nucleotides, the CDR3 is TGTGCCAGTGCTACAGGCCTCGTCTATAATTCACCCCTCCACTTT.

This clone was found once. This rearrangement joins TRBV19 to TRBJ2-7, with D possibly TRBD2 on 5 matching bases. V lost 7 bases, J lost 2 bases, and 15 bases lay in between. The CDR3 has 14 amino acids. From germline, CDR1 is LNHDA and CDR2 SQIVND (reference sequence). Here the CDR3 DNA reads TGTGCCAGTAATCCAGCAGTGGGAGCCTACGAGCAGTACTTC. Encoded protein: CASNPAVGAYEQYF. The full variable domain, completed using reference TRBV19 and TRBJ2-7, is DGGITQSPKYLFRKEGQNVTLSCEQNLNHDAMYWYRQDPGQGLRLIYYSQIVNDFQKGDIAEGYSVSREKKESFPLTVTSAQKNPTAFYLCASNPAVGAYEQYFGPGTRLTVT.

The CDR3 DNA sequence: TGCAGCGTTGTGGAAGGAAACGGAAGGCAGCCCCAGCATTTT. This encodes CSVVEGNGRQPQHF. The V and J genes are TRBV29-1 and TRBJ1-5; unclear D gene. The V end lost 4 bases, the J end lost 7 bases, and 17 bases lay between the germline ends. Germline CDR1 and CDR2: SQVTM and ANQGSEA. The CDR3 extends over 14 amino acids.

CDR3 protein: CASSQGVASGSYNEQFF. The CDR3 coding sequence is TGTGCCAGCAGCCAAGGGGTGGCTAGCGGGAGCTACAATGAGCAGTTCTTC. This chain joins TRBV9 and TRBJ2-1; 10 positions match TRBD2. V was clipped by 4 bases and J by 3 bases; unmatched bases: 10. Germline V gene sequence: CDR1 SGDLS, CDR2 YYNGEE. CDR3 length: 17 amino acids.

There are a few counts of this clone. The V and J genes are TRBV4-1 and TRBJ2-7, with TRBD2 matching over 10 bases. The CDR3 is 15 amino acids. Trimming took 3 bases from V and 4 from J; bases not matched to a gene: 6. The germline V gene has CDR1 MGHRA and CDR2 YSYEKL. DNA for the CDR3: TGCGCCAGCAGCCACCAGCGGGGGGGCTTGTACGAGCAGTACTTC. Its translation: CASSHQRGGLYEQYF.

Sample share makes this clone large (0.1 to 1%). The chain has TRBV10-3 and TRBJ2-7, with 8 positions matching TRBD2. CDR1 and CDR2 (germline): ENHRY, SYGVKD. J was trimmed by 1 base and V by 3 bases; bases with no gene match: 11. The CDR3 loop spans 17 amino acids. The CDR3 is CAISETGTSGLSYEQYF. Here the CDR3 DNA reads TGTGCCATCAGTGAAACGGGAACTAGCGGACTATCCTACGAGCAGTACTTC.

The J gene is TRBJ1-2, the V gene TRBV12-5; the match to TRBD1 covers 10 bases. Germline loops: CDR1 LGHNT, CDR2 FRNRAP. There are 16 residues in the CDR3. With 4 bases clipped from V and 4 bases from J, the junction kept 9 bases outside the gene matches. The CDR3 nucleotides are TGTGCTAGTGGTTCGCTGACAGGGGGCTTCACCTATGGCTACACCTTC. Translating it yields CASGSLTGGFTYGYTF.

In its sample, this clone ranks as medium-sized. The chain carries TRBV5-1 and TRBJ1-4; D uncertain. Germline V gene data show CDR1 as SGHRS and CDR2 as YFSETQ. CDR3 size: 15 residues. The ends were cut back, 4 bases at V and 8 bases at J, with 18 bases in the middle. The CDR3 reads CASSPTLGPEEKLFF. Written as DNA, the CDR3 is TGCGCCAGCAGCCCCACGCTCGGGCCGGAGGAAAAACTGTTTTTT.

The chain recombines TRBV2 with TRBJ2-1; no firm D call. Trimming cost V 2 bases and J 6 bases, with 11 bases left between them. CDR3 length: 14 amino acids. Germline CDR1 SNHLY, CDR2 FYNNEI. The CDR3 loop reads CASSEILVSNEQFF. The CDR3 DNA follows: TGTGCCAGCAGTGAAATTTTAGTTTCCAATGAGCAGTTCTTC. The full variable domain, in which reference TRBV2 and TRBJ2-1 provide the parts outside the CDR3, is EPEVTQTPSHQVTQMGQEVILRCVPISNHLYFYWYRQILGQKVEFLVSFYNNEISEKSEIFDDQFSVERPDGSNFTLKIRSTKLEDSAMYFCASSEILVSNEQFFGPGTRLTVL.

The J gene is TRBJ2-7, the V gene TRBV28, with a tentative D call TRBD2 (6 bases). The CDR3 is 15 amino acids. Germline V gene sequence: CDR1 MDHEN, CDR2 SYDVKM. V lost 5 bases and J lost 2, with 16 bases in between. CDR3 loop: CASSQGTRIPYEQYF. Written as DNA, the CDR3 is TGTGCCAGCAGTCAAGGGACTCGGATCCCCTACGAGCAGTACTTC.

In its sample, this clone was seen once. CDR3: CASRRTGRMAEAFF. CDR3 nucleotide sequence: TGTGCCAGCAGACGGACAGGGAGGATGGCTGAAGCTTTCTTT. The V call is TRBV6-5, the J call TRBJ1-1; TRBD1 matches 8 bases. The CDR3 runs 14 residues. The J segment lost 6 bases and the V segment lost 6 bases, leaving 9 bases of the junction unmatched. Germline lookup yields CDR1 MNHEY and CDR2 SVGAGI.

This clone was counted a few times. The chain carries TRBV25-1 and TRBJ1-4; D gene unclear. Looked up from germline, CDR1 is MGHDK and CDR2 is SYGVNS. V was cut by 4 bases and J by 8 bases, with 14 bases left in between. The CDR3 is 14 residues long. The CDR3 DNA sequence: TGTGCCAGCAGTGGCAGCAGCTATCGAGAAAAACTGTTTTTT. Residues: CASSGSSYREKLFF. Full variable domain (remainder filled in from reference TRBV25-1 and TRBJ1-4): EADIYQTPRYLVIGTGKKITLECSQTMGHDKMYWYQQDPGMELHLIHYSYGVNSTEKGDLSSESTVSRIRTEHFPLTLESARPSHTSQYLCASSGSSYREKLFFGSGTQLSVL.

The gene calls are TRBV5-5 and TRBJ2-7; D possibly corresponds to TRBD2 (6 bases). This CDR3 region has 15 residues. Between the trimmed V and J ends, which lost 1 base and 0 bases, there was a span of 11 bases. CDR1 and CDR2 from the germline V gene are SGHKS and YYEKEE (reference sequence). The CDR3 DNA follows: TGTGCCAGCAGCTTGTTTAGGGACTTCTCCTACGAGCAGTACTTC. Encoded protein: CASSLFRDFSYEQYF.

This rearrangement joins TRBV9 to TRBJ1-1; D is undetermined. This CDR3 contains 13 residues. V was clipped by 1 base and J by 1 base, with 5 bases between them. CDR1 is SGDLS, CDR2 YYNGEE, per germline. This CDR3 is CASSVTGNTEAFF. CDR3 bases: TGTGCCAGCAGCGTAACTGGGAACACTGAAGCTTTCTTT.

This clone was seen more than once but under ten times. The genes are TRBV7-9 and TRBJ1-6; perhaps TRBD1 as D (6 bases). Trimming pared 2 bases from V and 2 bases from J, leaving 13 bases between. From germline, CDR1 is SEHNR and CDR2 FQNEAQ (reference sequence). This CDR3 contains 17 residues. The CDR3 sequence is CASSLIQGRPYNSPLHF. For the CDR3, the DNA is TGTGCCAGCAGCTTAATCCAGGGGCGACCCTATAATTCACCCCTCCACTTT.

The chain carries TRBV29-1 and TRBJ2-4; D remains unclear. The V gene lost 3 bases and the J gene lost 9 bases, with 15 bases spanning the gap. The CDR3 is 13 residues long. Germline V CDR1 and CDR2: SQVTM, ANQGSEA. The chain's CDR3 is CSVEWASSTIQYF. Written as DNA, the CDR3 is TGCAGCGTTGAGTGGGCCTCATCGACCATTCAGTACTTC. Filled out from reference TRBV29-1 and TRBJ2-4, the complete variable domain reads SAVISQKPSRDICQRGTSLTIQCQVDSQVTMMFWYRQQPGQSLTLIATANQGSEATYESGFVIDKFPISRPNLTFSTLTVSNMSPEDSSIYLCSVEWASSTIQYFGAGTRLSVL.